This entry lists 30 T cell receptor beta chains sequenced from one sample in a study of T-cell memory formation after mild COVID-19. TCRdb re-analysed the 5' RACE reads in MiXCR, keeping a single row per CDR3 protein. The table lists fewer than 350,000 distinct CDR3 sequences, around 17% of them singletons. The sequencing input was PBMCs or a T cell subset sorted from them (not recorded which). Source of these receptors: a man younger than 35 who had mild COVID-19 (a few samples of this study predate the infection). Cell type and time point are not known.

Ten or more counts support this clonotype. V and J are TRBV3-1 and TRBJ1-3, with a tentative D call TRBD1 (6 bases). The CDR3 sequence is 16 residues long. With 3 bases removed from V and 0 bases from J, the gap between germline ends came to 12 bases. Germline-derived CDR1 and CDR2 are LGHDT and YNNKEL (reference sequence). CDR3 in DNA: TGTGCCAGCAGCCAGACAGGACTTATCTCTGGAAACACCATATATTTT. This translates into CASSQTGLISGNTIYF.

The CDR3 loop reads CATSRTAQGTDTQYF. In DNA, the CDR3 is TGTGCCACCAGCAGAACGGCGCAGGGCACAGATACGCAGTATTTT. The rearrangement uses TRBV15 and TRBJ2-3; D unresolved. Germline V gene lookup returns CDR1 LNHNV and CDR2 YYDKDF (reference sequence). The CDR3 sequence is 15 residues long. V was trimmed by 2 bases and J by 1 base, leaving 10 bases between them.

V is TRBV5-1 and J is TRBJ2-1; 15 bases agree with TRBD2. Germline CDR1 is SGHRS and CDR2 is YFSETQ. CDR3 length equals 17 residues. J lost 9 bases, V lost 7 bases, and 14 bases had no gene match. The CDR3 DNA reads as TGCGCCAGCCTACCGGGACTAGCGGGGGGTATCCATAGTGAGCAGTTCTTC. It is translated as CASLPGLAGGIHSEQFF.

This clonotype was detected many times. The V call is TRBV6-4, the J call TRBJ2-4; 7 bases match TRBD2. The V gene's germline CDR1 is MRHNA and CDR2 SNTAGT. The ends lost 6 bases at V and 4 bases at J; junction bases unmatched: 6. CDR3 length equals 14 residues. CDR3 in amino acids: CASRGGGGKNIQYF. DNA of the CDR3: TGTGCCAGCAGAGGAGGCGGGGGAAAAAACATTCAGTACTTC.

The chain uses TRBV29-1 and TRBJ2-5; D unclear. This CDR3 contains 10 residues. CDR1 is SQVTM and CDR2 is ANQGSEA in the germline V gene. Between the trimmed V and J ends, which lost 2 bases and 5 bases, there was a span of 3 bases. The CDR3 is CSVEWETQYF. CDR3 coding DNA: TGCAGCGTTGAATGGGAGACCCAGTACTTC. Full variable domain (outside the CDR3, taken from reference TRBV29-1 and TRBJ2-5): SAVISQKPSRDICQRGTSLTIQCQVDSQVTMMFWYRQQPGQSLTLIATANQGSEATYESGFVIDKFPISRPNLTFSTLTVSNMSPEDSSIYLCSVEWETQYFGPGTRLLVL.

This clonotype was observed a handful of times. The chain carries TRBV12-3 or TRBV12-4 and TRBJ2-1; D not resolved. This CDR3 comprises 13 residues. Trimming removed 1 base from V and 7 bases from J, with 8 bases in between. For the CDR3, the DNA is TGTGCCAGCAGTTTAGACTCTGGGAATGAGCAGTTCTTC. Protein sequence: CASSLDSGNEQFF.

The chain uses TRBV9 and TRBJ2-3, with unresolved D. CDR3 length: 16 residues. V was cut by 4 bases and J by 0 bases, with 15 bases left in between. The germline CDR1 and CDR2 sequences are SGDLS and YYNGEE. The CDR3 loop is CASSSSRVRSTDTQYF. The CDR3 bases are TGTGCCAGCAGCTCCAGCCGGGTGCGGAGCACAGATACGCAGTATTTT. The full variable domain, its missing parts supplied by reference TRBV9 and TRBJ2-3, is DSGVTQTPKHLITATGQRVTLRCSPRSGDLSVYWYQQSLDQGLQFLIQYYNGEERAKGNILERFSAQQFPDLHSELNLSSLELGDSALYFCASSSSRVRSTDTQYFGPGTRLTVL.

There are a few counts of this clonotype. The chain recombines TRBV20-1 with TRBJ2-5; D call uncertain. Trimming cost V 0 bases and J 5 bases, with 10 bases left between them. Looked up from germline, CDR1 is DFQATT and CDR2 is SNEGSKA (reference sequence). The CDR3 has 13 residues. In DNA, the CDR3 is TGCAGTGCTAGAGAGGCGCTACTGGAGACCCAGTACTTC. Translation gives CSAREALLETQYF.

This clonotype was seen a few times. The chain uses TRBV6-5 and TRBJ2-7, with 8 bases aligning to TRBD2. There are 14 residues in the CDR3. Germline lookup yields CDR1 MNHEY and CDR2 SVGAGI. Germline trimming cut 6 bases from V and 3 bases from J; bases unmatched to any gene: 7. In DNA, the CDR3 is TGTGCCAGCAGACGCGGGGGGCCCGGCTACGAGCAGTACTTC. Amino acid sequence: CASRRGGPGYEQYF.

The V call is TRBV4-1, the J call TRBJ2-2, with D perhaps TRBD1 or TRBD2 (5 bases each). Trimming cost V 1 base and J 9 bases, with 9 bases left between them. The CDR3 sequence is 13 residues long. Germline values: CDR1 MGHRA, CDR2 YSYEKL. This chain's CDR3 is CASSQGGRRELFF. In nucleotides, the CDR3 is TGCGCCAGCAGCCAAGGGGGACGCAGGGAGCTGTTTTTT.

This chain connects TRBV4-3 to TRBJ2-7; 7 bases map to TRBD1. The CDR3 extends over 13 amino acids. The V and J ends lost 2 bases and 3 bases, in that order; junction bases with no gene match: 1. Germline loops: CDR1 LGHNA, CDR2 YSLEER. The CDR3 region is CASSQRTGYEQYF. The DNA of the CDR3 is TGCGCCAGCAGCCAACGGACAGGCTACGAGCAGTACTTC.

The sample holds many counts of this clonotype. The CDR3 DNA is TGTGCCATCAGTGAAGGGCTAGCGGGACCACTAGGCGAGCAGTACTTC. Protein: CAISEGLAGPLGEQYF. This chain joins TRBV10-3 and TRBJ2-7; TRBD2 agrees at 9 bases. The V segment lost 3 bases and the J segment 6 bases; nucleotides outside the gene matches: 12. This CDR3 has 16 amino acids. Germline lookup yields CDR1 ENHRY and CDR2 SYGVKD.

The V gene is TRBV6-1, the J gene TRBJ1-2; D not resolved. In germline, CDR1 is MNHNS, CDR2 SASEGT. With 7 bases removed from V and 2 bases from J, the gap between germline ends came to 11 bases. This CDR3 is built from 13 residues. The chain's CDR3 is CASTRAVNYGYTF. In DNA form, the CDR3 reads TGTGCCAGCACGCGGGCAGTAAACTATGGCTACACCTTC.

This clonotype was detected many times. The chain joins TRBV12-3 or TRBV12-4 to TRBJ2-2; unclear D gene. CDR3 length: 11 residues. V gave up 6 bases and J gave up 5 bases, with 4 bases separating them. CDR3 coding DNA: TGTGCCAGCAGGCAGACCGGGGAGCTGTTTTTT. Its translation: CASRQTGELFF.

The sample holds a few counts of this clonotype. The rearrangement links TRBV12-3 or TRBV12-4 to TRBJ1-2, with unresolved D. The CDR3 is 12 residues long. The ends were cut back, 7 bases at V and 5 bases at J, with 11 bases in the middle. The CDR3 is CASNLSGYGYTF. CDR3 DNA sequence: TGTGCCAGCAATTTGTCCGGTTATGGCTACACCTTC.

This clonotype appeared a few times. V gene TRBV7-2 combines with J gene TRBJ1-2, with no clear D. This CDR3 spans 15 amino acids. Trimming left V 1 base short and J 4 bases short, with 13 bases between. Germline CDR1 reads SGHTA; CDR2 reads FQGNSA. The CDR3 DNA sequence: TGTGCCAGCAGCTTAGGTAACAGAGTATTCTATGGCTACACCTTC. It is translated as CASSLGNRVFYGYTF.

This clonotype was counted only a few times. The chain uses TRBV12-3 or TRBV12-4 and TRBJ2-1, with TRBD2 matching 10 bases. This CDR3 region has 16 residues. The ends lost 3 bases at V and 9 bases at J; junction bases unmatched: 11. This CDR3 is CASSLSLAGAWAEQFF. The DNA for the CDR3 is TGTGCCAGCAGTTTGAGTCTAGCGGGGGCCTGGGCTGAGCAGTTCTTC.

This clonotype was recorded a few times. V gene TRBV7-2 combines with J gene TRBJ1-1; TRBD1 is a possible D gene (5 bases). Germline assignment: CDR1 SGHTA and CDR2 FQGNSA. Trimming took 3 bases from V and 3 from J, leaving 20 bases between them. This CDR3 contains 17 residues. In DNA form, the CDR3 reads TGTGCCAGCAGCTTGGCCGGGGGTCTCAGGAGAGACACTGAAGCTTTCTTT. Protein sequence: CASSLAGGLRRDTEAFF.

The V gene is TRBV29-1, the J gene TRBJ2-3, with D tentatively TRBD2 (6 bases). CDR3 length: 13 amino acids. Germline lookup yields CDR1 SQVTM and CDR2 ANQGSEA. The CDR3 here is CTGSLAGGEAQYF. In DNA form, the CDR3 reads TGCACCGGGTCCTTGGCCGGGGGAGAGGCGCAGTATTTT.

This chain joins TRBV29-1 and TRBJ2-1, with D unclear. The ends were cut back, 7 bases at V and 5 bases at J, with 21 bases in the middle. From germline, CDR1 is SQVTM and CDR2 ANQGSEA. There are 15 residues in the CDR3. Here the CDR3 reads CSAVLESEINNEQFF. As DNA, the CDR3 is TGCAGCGCTGTACTGGAGTCCGAAATTAACAATGAGCAGTTCTTC.

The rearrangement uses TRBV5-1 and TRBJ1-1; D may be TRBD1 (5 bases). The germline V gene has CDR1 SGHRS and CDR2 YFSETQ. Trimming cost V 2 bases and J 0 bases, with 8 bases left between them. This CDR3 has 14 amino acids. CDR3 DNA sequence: TGCGCCAGCAGCTTCCGGGGGATGAACACTGAAGCTTTCTTT. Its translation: CASSFRGMNTEAFF.

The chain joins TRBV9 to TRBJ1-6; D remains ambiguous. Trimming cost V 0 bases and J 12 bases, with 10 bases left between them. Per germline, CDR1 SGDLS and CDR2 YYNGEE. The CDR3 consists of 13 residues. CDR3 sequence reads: CASSVDTLGPLHF. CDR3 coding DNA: TGTGCCAGCAGCGTAGATACACTGGGACCCCTCCACTTT.

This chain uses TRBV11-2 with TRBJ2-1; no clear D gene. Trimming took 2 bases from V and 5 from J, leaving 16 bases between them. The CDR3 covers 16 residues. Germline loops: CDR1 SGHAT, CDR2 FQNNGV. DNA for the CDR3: TGTGCCAGCAGCTTAACTTGGGTTGAGGAGAACAATGAGCAGTTCTTC. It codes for CASSLTWVEENNEQFF.

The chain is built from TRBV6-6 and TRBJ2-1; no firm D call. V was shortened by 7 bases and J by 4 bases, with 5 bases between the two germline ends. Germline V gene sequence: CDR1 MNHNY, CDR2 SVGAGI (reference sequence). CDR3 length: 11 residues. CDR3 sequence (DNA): TGTGCCAGCAAAGGGTACAATGAGCAGTTCTTC. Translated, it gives CASKGYNEQFF.

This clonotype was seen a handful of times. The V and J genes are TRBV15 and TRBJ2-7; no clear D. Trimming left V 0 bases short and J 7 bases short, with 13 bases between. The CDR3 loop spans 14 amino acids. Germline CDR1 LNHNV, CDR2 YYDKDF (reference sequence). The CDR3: CATSREDGVEEQYF. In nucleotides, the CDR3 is TGTGCCACCAGCAGAGAGGATGGGGTGGAGGAGCAGTACTTC.

The CDR3, as DNA: TGCGCCAGCAGCCAAGTCCCCACCAGGGGGCTGAGGTACACCTTC. Residues: CASSQVPTRGLRYTF. The chain joins TRBV4-3 to TRBJ1-2; 8 bases line up with TRBD1. The germline gives CDR1 LGHNA, CDR2 YSLEER. V lost 1 base, J lost 11 bases, and 12 bases stayed unmatched. The CDR3 covers 15 residues.

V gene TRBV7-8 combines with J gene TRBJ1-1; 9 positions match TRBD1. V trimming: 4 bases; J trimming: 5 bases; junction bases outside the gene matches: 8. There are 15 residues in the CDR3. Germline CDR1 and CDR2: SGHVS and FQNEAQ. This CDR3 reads CASSSPNRGRTEAFF. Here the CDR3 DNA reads TGTGCCAGCAGCTCACCTAACAGGGGGCGAACTGAAGCTTTCTTT.

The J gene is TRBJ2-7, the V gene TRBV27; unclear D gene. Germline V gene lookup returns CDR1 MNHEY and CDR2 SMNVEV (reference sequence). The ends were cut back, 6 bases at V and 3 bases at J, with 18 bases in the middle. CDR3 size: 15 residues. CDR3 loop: CASRDPKQYIYEQYF. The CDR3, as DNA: TGTGCCAGCAGGGACCCGAAACAGTATATCTACGAGCAGTACTTC.

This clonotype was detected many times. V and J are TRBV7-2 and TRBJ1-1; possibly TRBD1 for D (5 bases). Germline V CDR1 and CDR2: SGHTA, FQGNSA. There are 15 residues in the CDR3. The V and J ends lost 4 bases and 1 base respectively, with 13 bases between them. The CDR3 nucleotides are TGTGCCAGCAGCTCGATGTCCCAGGGGAACACTGAAGCTTTCTTT. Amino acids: CASSSMSQGNTEAFF.

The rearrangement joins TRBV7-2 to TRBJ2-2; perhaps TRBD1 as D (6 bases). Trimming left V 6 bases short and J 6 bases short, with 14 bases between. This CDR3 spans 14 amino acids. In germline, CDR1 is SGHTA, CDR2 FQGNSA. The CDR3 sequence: CASRQTGSSGELFF. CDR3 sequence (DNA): TGTGCCAGCAGGCAAACAGGGAGTTCCGGGGAGCTGTTTTTT.